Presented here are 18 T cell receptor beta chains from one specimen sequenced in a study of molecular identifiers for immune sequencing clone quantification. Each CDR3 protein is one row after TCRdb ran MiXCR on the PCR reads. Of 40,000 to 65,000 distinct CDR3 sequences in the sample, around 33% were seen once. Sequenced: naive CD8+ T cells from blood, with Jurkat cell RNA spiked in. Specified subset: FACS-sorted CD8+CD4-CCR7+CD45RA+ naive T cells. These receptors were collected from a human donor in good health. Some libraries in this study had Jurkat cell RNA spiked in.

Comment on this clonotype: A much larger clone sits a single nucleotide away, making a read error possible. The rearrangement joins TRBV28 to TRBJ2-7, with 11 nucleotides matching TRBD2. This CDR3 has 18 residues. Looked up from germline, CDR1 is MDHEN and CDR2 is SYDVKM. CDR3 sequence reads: CASSLPGLAGGNSSEQYF. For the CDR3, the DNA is TGTGCCAGCAGTTTGCCGGGGCTAGCGGGAGGCAACTCCTCCGAGCAGTACTTC.

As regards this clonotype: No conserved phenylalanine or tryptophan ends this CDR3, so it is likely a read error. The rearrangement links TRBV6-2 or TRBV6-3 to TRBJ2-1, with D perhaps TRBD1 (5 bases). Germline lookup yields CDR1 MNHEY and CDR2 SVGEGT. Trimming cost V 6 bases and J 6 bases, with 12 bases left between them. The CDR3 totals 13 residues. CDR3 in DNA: TGTGCCAGCAGAGTGACAAGGGGCAATGAGCAGTTCTAC. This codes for CASRVTRGNEQFY.

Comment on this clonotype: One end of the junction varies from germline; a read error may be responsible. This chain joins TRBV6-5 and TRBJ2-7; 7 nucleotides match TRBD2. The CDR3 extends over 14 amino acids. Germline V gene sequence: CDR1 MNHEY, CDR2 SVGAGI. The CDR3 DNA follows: TGTGCCAGAAGTTCGCCGGGACTAAACTACGAGCAGTACTTC. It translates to CARSSPGLNYEQYF.

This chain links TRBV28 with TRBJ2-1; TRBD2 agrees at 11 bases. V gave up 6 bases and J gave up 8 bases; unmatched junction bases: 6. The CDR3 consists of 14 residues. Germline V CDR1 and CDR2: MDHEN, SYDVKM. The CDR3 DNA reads TGTGCCAGCAGCCTAGCGGGAGGAGCGGATGAGCAGTTCTTC. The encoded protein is CASSLAGGADEQFF.

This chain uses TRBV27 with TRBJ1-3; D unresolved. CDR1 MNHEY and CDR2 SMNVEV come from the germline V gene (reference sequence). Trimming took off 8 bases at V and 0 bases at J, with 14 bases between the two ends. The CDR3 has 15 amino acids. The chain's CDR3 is CASGTDGYSGNTIYF. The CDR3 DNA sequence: TGTGCCAGCGGCACGGACGGCTACTCTGGAAACACCATATATTTT.

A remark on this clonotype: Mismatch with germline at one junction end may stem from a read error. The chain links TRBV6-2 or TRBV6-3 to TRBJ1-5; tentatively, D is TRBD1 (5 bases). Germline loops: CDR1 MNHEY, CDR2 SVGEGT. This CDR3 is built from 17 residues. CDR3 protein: CASSYSVGDSVGQTQQF. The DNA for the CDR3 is TGTGCCAGCAGTTACTCGGTGGGGGACTCTGTTGGTCAGACCCAGCAATTT.

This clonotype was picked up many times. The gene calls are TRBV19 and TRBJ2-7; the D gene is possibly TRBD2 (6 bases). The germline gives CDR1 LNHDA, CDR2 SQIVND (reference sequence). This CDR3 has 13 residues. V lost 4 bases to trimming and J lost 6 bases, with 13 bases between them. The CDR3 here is CASSTGSPLEQYF. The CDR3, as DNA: TGTGCCAGTAGTACCGGGAGTCCCCTCGAGCAGTACTTC.

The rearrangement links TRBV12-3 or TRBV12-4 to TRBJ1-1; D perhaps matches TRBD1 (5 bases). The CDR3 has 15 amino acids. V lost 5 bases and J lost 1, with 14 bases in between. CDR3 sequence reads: CASSIMYDRNTEAFF. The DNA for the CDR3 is TGTGCCAGCAGTATAATGTATGACAGGAACACTGAAGCTTTCTTT.

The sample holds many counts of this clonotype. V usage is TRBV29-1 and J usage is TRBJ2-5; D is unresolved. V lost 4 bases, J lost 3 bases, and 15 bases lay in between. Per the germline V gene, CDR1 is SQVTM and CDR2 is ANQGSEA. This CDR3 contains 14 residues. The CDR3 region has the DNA TGCAGCGTTGCGATCCCGCTCGCGGAAGAGACCCAGTACTTC. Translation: CSVAIPLAEETQYF.

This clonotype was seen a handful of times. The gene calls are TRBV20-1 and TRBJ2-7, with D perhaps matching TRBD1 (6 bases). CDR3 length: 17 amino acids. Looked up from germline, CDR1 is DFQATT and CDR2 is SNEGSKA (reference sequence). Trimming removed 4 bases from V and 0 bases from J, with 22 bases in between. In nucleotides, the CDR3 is TGCAGTGCTACCACTCCGCGATTAGGACAGAGCTCCTACGAGCAGTACTTC. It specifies CSATTPRLGQSSYEQYF.

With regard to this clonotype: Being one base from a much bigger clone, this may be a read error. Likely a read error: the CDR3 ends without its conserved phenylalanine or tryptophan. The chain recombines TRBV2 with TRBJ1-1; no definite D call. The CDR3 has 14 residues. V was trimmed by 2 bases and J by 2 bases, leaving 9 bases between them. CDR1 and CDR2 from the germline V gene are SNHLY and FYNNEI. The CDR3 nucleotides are TGTGCCAGCAGTGAACTGGAGACCAACACTGAAGCTTTCTAT. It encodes CASSELETNTEAFY.

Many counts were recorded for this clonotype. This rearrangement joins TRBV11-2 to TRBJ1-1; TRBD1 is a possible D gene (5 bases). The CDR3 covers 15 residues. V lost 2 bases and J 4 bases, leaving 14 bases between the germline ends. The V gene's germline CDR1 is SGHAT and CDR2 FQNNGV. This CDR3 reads CASSLWGPPSTEAFF. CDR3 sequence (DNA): TGTGCCAGCAGCTTATGGGGACCGCCCTCCACTGAAGCTTTCTTT.

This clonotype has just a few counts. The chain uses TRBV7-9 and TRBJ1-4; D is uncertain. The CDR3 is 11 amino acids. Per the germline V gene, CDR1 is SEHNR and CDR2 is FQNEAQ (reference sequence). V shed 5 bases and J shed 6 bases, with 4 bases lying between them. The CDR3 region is CASSQDEKLFF. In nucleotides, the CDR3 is TGTGCCAGCAGCCAAGATGAAAAACTGTTTTTT.

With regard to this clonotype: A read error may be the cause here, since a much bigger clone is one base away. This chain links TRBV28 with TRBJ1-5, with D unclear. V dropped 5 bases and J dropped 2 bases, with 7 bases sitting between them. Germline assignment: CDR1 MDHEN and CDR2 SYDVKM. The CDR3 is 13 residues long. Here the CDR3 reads CASSQFGNQPQHF. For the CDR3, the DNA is TGTGCCAGCAGTCAGTTTGGCAATCAGCCCCAGCATTTT.

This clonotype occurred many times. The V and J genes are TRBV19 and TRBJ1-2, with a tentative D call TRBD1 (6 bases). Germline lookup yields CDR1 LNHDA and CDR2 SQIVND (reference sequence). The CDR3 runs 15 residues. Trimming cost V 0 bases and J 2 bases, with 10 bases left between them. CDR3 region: CASSIEGHFNYGYTF. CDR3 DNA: TGTGCCAGTAGTATAGAGGGACACTTCAACTATGGCTACACCTTC.

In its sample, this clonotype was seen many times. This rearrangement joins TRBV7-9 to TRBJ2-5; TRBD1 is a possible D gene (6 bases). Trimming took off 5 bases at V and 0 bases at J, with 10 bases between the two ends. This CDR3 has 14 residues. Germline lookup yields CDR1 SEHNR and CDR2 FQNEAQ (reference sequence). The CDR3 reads CASSPGQNQETQYF. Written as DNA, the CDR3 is TGTGCCAGCAGCCCCGGACAGAACCAAGAGACCCAGTACTTC.

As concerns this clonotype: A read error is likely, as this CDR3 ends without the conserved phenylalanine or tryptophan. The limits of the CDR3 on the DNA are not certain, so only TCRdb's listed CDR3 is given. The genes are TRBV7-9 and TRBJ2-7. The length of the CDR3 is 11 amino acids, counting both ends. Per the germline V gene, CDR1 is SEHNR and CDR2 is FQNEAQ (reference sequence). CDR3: CASSLYDGQHS.

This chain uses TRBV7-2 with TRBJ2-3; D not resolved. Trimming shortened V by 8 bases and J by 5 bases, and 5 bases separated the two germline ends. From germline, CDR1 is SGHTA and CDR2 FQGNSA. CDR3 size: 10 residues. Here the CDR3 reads CASVGDTQYF. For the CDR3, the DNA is TGTGCCAGCGTTGGAGATACGCAGTATTTT.